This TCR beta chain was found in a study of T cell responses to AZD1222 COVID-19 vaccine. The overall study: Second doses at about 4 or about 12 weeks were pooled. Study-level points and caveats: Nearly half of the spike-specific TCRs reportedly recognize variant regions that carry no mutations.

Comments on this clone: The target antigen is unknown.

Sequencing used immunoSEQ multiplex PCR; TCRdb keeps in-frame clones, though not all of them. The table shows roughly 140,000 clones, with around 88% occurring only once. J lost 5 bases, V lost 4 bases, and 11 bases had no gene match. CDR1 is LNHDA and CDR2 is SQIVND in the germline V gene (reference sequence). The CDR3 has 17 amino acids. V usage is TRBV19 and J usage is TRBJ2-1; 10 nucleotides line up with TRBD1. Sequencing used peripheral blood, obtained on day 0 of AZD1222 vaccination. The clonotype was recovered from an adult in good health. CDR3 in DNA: TGTGCCAGTAGTACTCTTGCCGGGACAGGGGTTAACAATGAGCAGTTCTTC. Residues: CASSTLAGTGVNNEQFF.